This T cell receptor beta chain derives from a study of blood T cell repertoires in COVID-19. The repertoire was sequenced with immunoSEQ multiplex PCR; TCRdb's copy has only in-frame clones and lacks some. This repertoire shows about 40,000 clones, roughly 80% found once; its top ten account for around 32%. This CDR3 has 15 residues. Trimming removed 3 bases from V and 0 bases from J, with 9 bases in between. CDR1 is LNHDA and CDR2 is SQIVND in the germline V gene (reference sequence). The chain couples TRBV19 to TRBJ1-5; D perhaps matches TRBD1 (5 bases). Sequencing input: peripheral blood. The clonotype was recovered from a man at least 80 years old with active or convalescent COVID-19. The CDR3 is CASSMTVNSNQPQHF. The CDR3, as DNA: TGTGCCAGTAGTATGACAGTTAATAGCAATCAGCCCCAGCATTTT.